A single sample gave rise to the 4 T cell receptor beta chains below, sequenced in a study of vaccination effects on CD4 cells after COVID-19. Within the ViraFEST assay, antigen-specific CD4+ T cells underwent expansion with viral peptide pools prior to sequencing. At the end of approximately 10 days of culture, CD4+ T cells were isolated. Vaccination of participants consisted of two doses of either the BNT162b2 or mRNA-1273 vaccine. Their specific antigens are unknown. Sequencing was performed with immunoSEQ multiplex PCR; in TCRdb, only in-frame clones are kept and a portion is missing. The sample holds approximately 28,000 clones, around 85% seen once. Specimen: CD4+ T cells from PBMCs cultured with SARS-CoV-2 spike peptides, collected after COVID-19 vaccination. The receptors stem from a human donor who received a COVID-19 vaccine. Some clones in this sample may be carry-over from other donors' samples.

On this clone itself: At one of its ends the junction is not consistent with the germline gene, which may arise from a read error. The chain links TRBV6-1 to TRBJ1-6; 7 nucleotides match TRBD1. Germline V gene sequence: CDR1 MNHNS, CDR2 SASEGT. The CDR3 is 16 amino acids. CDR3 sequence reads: CASSVDPLTGNSPLHF. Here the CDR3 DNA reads TGTGCCAGCAGTGTGGACCCCCTGACAGGGAATTCTCCCCTCCACTTT.

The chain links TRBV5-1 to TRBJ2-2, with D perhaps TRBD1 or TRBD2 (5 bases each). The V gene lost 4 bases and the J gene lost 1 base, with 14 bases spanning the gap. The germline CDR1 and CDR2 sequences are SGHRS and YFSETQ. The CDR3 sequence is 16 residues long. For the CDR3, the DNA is TGCGCCAGCAGCCCCGGGGTGACAGTGAACACCGGGGAGCTGTTTTTT. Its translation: CASSPGVTVNTGELFF.

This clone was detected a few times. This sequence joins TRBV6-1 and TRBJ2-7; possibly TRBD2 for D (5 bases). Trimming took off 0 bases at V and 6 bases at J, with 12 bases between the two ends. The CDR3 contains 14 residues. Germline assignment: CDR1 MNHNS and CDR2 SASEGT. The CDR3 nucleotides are TGTGCCAGCAGTGAAGCGCGGGTCAGGCCCGAGCAGTACGTC. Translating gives CASSEARVRPEQYV.

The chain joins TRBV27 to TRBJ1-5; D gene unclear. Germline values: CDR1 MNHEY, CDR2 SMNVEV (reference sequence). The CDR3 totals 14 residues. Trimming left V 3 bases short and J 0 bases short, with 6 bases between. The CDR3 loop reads CASSFTGSNQPQHF. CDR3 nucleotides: TGTGCCAGCAGTTTTACCGGTAGCAATCAGCCCCAGCATTTT.